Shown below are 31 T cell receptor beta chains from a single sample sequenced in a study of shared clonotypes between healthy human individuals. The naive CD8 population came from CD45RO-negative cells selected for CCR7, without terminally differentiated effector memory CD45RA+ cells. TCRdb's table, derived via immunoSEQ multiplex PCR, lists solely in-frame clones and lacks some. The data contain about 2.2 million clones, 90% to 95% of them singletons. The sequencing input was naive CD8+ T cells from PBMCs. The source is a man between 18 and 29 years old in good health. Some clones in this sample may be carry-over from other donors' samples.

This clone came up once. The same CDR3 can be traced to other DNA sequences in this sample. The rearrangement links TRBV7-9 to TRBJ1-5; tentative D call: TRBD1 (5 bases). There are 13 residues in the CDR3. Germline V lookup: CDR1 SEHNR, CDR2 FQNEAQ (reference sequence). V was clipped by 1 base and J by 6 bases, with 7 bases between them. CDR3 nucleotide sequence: TGTGCCAGCAGCTTAGGGGGGGGTCAGCCCCAGCATTTT. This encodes CASSLGGGQPQHF.

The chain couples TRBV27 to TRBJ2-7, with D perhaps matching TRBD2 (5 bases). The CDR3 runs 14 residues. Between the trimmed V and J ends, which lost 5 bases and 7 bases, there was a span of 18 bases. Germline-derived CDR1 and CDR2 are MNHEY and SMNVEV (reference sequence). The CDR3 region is CASSPGLEAREQYF. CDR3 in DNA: TGTGCCAGCAGTCCCGGACTGGAGGCACGGGAGCAGTACTTC.

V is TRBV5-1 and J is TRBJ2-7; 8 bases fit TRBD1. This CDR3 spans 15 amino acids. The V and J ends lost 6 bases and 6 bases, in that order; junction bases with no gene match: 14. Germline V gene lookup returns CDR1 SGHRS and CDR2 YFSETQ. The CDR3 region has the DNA TGCGCCAGCAACTCCTCCCCCGGGACAGGCGGCGAGCAGTACTTC. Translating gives CASNSSPGTGGEQYF. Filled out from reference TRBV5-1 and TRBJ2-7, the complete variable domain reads KAGVTQTPRYLIKTRGQQVTLSCSPISGHRSVSWYQQTPGQGLQFLFEYFSETQRNKGNFPGRFSGRQFSNSRSEMNVSTLELGDSALYLCASNSSPGTGGEQYFGPGTRLTVT.

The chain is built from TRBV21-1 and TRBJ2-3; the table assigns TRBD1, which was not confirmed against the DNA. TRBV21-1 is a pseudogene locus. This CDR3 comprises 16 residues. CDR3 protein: CASSDRDREAADTQYF. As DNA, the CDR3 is TGTGCCAGCAGCGACCGGGACAGGGAAGCAGCAGATACGCAGTATTTT.

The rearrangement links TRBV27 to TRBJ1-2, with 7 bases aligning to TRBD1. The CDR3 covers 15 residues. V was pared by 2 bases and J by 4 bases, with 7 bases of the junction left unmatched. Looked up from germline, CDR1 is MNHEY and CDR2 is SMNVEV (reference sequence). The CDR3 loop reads CASSLQARGGYGYTF. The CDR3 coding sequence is TGTGCCAGCAGTTTACAGGCCAGGGGGGGCTATGGCTACACCTTC.

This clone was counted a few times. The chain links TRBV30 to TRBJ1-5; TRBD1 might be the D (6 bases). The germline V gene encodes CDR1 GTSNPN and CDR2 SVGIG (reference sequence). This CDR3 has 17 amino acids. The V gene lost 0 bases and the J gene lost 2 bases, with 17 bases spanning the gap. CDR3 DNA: TGTGCCTGGAGTGTTGGGCAGGGGATATTAGGCAATCAGCCCCAGCATTTT. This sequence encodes CAWSVGQGILGNQPQHF.

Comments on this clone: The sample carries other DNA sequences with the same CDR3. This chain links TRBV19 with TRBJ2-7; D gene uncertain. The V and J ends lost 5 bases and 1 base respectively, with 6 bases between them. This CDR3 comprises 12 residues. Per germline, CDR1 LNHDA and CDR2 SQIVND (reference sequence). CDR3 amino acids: CASSHSSYEQYF. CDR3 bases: TGTGCCAGTAGTCACAGTTCCTACGAGCAGTACTTC.

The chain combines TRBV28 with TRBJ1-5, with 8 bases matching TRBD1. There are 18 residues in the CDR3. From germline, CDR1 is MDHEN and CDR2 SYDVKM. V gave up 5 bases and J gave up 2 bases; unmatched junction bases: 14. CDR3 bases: TGTGCCAGCAGTCCAACGTGGGCGGGACAGGAGGGCAATCAGCCCCAGCATTTT. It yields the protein CASSPTWAGQEGNQPQHF.

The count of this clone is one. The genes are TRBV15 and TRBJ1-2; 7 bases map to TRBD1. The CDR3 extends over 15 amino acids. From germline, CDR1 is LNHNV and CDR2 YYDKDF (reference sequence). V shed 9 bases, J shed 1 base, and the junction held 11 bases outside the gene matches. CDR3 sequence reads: CATRSTGNGNYGYTF. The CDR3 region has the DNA TGTGCCACACGATCGACAGGGAACGGTAACTATGGCTACACCTTC. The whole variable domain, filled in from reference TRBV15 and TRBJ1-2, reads DAMVIQNPRYQVTQFGKPVTLSCSQTLNHNVMYWYQQKSSQAPKLLFHYYDKDFNNEADTPDNFQSRRPNTSFCFLDIRSPGLGDTAMYLCATRSTGNGNYGYTFGSGTRLTVV.

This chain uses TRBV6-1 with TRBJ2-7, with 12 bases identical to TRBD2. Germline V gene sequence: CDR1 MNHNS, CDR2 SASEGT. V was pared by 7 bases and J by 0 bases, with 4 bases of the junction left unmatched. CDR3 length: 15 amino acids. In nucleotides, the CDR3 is TGTGCCAGCATCGGACTAGCGGGAATCTCCTACGAGCAGTACTTC. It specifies CASIGLAGISYEQYF.

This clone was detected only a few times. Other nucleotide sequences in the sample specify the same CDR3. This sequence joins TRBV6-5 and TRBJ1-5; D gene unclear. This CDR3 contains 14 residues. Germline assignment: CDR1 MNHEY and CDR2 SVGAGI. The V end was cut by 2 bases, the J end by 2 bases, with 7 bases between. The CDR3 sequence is CASSYREGNQPQHF. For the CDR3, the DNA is TGTGCCAGCAGTTACAGGGAGGGCAATCAGCCCCAGCATTTT.

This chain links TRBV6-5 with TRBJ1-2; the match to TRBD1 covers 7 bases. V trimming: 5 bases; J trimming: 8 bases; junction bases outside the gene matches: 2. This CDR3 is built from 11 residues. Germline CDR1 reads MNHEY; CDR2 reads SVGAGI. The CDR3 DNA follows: TGTGCCAGCAGTAACAGGGGCGGCTACACCTTC. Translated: CASSNRGGYTF.

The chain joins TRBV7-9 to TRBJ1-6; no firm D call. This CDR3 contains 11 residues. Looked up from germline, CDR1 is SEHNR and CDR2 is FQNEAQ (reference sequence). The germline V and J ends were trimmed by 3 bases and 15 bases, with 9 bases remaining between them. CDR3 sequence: CASSFGGHLHF. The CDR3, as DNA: TGTGCCAGCAGCTTTGGTGGGCACCTCCACTTT. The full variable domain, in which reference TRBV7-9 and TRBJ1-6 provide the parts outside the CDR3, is DTGVSQNPRHKITKRGQNVTFRCDPISEHNRLYWYRQTLGQGPEFLTYFQNEAQLEKSRLLSDRFSAERPKGSFSTLEIQRTEQGDSAMYLCASSFGGHLHFGNGTRLTVT.

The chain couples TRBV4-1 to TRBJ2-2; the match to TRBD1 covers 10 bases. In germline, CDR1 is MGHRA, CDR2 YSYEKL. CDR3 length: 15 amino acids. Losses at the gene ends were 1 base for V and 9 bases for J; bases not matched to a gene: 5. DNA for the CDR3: TGCGCCAGCAGCCAAGGGACAGGGGGTGGGAGGGAGCTGTTTTTT. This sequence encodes CASSQGTGGGRELFF.

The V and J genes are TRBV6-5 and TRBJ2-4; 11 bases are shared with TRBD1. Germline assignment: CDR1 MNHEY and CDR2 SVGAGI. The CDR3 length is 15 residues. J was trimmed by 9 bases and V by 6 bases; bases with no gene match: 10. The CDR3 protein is CASSDPGQGDRIQYF. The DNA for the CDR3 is TGTGCCAGCAGCGACCCGGGACAGGGGGATCGCATTCAGTACTTC.

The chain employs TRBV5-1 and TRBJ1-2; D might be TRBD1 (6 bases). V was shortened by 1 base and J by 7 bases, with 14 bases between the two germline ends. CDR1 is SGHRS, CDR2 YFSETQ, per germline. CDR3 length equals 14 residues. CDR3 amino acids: CASSLSSGASGYTF. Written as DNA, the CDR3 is TGCGCCAGCAGCTTGTCGTCAGGGGCAAGTGGCTACACCTTC.

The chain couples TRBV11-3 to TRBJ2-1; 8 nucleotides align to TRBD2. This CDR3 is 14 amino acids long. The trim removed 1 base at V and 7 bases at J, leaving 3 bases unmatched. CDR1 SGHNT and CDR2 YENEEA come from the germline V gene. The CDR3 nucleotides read TGTGCCAGCAGCTTAGTAGCGGGATGGAATGAGCAGTTCTTC. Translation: CASSLVAGWNEQFF.

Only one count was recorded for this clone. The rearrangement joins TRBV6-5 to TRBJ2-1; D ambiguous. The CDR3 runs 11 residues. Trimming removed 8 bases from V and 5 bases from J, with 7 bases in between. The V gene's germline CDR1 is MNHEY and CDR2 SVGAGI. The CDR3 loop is CASGENNEQFF. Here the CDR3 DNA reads TGTGCCAGCGGGGAAAACAATGAGCAGTTCTTC.

CDR3 nucleotide sequence: TGTGCCAGTAGGGCGGGACATCAGCCCCAGCATTTT. It codes for CASRAGHQPQHF. V and J are TRBV19 and TRBJ1-5; D is possibly TRBD1 (5 bases). V shed 6 bases and J shed 5 bases, with 8 bases lying between them. This CDR3 spans 12 amino acids. The V gene's germline CDR1 is LNHDA and CDR2 SQIVND (reference sequence).

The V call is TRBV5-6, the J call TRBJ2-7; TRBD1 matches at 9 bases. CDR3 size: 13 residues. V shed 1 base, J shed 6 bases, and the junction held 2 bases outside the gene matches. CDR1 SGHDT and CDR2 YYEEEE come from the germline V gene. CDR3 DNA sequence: TGTGCCAGCAGCTTGTGGACAGGGGTCGAGCAGTACTTC. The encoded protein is CASSLWTGVEQYF.

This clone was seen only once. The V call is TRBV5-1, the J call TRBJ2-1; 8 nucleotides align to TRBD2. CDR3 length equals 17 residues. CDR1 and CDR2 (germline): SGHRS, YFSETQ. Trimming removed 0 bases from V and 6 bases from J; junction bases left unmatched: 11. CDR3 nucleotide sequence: TGCGCCAGCAGCTTGGTGGCTAGCGGGCGGGGGGTCAATGAGCAGTTCTTC. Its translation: CASSLVASGRGVNEQFF. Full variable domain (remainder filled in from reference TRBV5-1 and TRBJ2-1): KAGVTQTPRYLIKTRGQQVTLSCSPISGHRSVSWYQQTPGQGLQFLFEYFSETQRNKGNFPGRFSGRQFSNSRSEMNVSTLELGDSALYLCASSLVASGRGVNEQFFGPGTRLTVL.

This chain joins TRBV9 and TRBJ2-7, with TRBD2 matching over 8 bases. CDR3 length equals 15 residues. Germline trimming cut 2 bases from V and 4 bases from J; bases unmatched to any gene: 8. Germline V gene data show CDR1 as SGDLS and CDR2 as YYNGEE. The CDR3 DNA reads TGTGCCAGCAGCGTCCACTTAGCGGGACAATACGAGCAGTACTTC. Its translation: CASSVHLAGQYEQYF.

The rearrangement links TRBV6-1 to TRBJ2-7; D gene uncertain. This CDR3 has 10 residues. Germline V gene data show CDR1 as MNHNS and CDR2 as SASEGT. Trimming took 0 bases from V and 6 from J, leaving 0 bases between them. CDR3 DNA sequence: TGTGCCAGCAGTGAAGCCGAGCAGTACTTC. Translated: CASSEAEQYF.

CDR3 in DNA: TGTGCCAGCAGCCCTTACACAGTCTTCTCTGGAAACACCATATATTTT. As protein: CASSPYTVFSGNTIYF. The J gene is TRBJ1-3, the V gene TRBV16; no firm D call. The germline V and J ends were trimmed by 4 bases and 0 bases, with 13 bases remaining between them. The CDR3 is 16 amino acids. CDR1 is KGHSY, CDR2 FQNENV, per germline.

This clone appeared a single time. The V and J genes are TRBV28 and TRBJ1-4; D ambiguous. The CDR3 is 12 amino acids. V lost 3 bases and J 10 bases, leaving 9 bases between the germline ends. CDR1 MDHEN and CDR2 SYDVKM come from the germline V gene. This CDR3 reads CASSFTPRKLFF. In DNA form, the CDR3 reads TGTGCCAGCAGTTTTACCCCCCGAAAACTGTTTTTT. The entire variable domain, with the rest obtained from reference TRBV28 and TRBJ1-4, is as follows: DVKVTQSSRYLVKRTGEKVFLECVQDMDHENMFWYRQDPGLGLRLIYFSYDVKMKEKGDIPEGYSVSREKKERFSLILESASTNQTSMYLCASSFTPRKLFFGSGTQLSVL.

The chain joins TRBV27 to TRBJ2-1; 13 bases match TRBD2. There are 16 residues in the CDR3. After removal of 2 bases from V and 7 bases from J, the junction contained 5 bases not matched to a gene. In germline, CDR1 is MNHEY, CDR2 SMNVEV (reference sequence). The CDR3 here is CASSLLGTSGKNEQFF. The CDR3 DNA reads TGTGCCAGCAGTTTACTTGGGACTAGCGGGAAAAATGAGCAGTTCTTC.

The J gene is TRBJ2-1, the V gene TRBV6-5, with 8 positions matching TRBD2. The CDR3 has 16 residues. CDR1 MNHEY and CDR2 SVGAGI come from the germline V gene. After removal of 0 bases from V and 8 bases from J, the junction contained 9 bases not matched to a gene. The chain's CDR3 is CASSYSSGSVSDEQFF. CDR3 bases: TGTGCCAGCAGTTACTCGAGCGGGAGCGTCTCTGATGAGCAGTTCTTC.

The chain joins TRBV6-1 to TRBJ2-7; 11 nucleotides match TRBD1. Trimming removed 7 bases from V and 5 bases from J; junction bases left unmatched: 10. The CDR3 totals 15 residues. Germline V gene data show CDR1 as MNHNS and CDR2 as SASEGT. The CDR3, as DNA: TGTGCCAGCAACTCCCTCCGGGACAGGGGGAACGAGCAGTACTTC. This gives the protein CASNSLRDRGNEQYF.

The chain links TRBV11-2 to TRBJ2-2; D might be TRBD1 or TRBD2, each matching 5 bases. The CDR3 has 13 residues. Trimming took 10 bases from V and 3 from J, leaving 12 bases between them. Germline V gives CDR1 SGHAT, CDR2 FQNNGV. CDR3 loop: CATHRRDTGELFF. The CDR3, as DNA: TGTGCCACCCACAGGCGGGACACCGGGGAGCTGTTTTTT. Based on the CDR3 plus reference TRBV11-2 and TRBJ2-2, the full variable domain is EAGVAQSPRYKIIEKRQSVAFWCNPISGHATLYWYQQILGQGPKLLIQFQNNGVVDDSQLPKDRFSAERLKGVDSTLKIQPAKLEDSAVYLCATHRRDTGELFFGEGSRLTVL.

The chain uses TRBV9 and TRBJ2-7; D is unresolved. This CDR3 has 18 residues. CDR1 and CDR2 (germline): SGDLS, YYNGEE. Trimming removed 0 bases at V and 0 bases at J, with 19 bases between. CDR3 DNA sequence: TGTGCCAGCAGCGTAGGAGGATCGGGCGGAAGGAGCTCCTACGAGCAGTACTTC. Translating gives CASSVGGSGGRSSYEQYF.

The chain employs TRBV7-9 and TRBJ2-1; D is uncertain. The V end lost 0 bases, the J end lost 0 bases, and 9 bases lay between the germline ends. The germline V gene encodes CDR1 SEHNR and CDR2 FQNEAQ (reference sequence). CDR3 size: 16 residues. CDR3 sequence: CASSLATASSYNEQFF. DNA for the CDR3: TGTGCCAGCAGCTTAGCCACCGCAAGCTCCTACAATGAGCAGTTCTTC.